The 22 T cell receptor beta chains reported below all come from one sample, sequenced in a study of blood T cell repertoires in COVID-19. TCRdb keeps only in-frame clones here, not all; method: immunoSEQ multiplex PCR. Among roughly 68,000 clones listed, approximately 79% were seen once. Source material: peripheral blood. These receptors were collected from an elderly man with active COVID-19.

This sequence joins TRBV24-1 and TRBJ2-7, with TRBD1 identical over 7 bases. The CDR3 contains 14 residues. With V trimmed by 4 bases and J by 5 bases, 7 bases remained unmatched. Germline-derived CDR1 and CDR2 are KGHDR and SFDVKD. The CDR3 bases are TGTGCCACCAGTGACCAACAGGGGCAGGACGAGCAGTACTTC. Encoded protein: CATSDQQGQDEQYF.

The chain recombines TRBV7-2 with TRBJ2-5, with D possibly matching TRBD1 (6 bases). Deletions cut 1 base from V and 4 bases from J, with 13 bases between. Per germline, CDR1 SGHTA and CDR2 FQGNSA. This CDR3 region has 15 residues. The CDR3 DNA is TGTGCCAGCAGCTTAGACGGGGACAAACGAGAGACCCAGTACTTC. Translated: CASSLDGDKRETQYF.

This chain joins TRBV15 and TRBJ1-5, with D uncertain. Trimming stripped 0 bases from V and 11 bases from J, with 8 bases between. The germline gives CDR1 LNHNV, CDR2 YYDKDF (reference sequence). The CDR3 is 12 amino acids. In DNA, the CDR3 is TGTGCCACCAGCAGAGATCTCTCAGCCCAGCATTTT. This encodes CATSRDLSAQHF.

The rearrangement uses TRBV7-8 and TRBJ1-5, with 8 bases lining up with TRBD1. The V gene end was trimmed by 4 bases and the J gene end by 2 bases; junction bases not matched to a gene: 7. The CDR3 is 16 amino acids. Germline CDR1 reads SGHVS; CDR2 reads FQNEAQ. The CDR3 spells CASSYFQGAGNQPQHF. The CDR3 DNA follows: TGTGCCAGCAGCTACTTTCAGGGGGCCGGCAATCAGCCCCAGCATTTT.

This chain links TRBV24-1 with TRBJ2-1; TRBD2 matches at 12 bases. Germline V gives CDR1 KGHDR, CDR2 SFDVKD. The V and J ends lost 5 bases and 6 bases, in that order; junction bases with no gene match: 7. This CDR3 is 16 amino acids long. Here the CDR3 reads CATSGTSGIRGNEQFF. CDR3 sequence (DNA): TGTGCCACCAGTGGGACTAGCGGGATTAGGGGCAATGAGCAGTTCTTC.

In nucleotides, the CDR3 is TGTGCCAGCAGCCATCAACTAGCGGGGGCCACCGGGGAGCTGTTTTTT. Protein: CASSHQLAGATGELFF. The rearrangement links TRBV3-1 (or the pseudogene TRBV3-2) to TRBJ2-2; 11 bases line up with TRBD2. Germline V gene sequence: CDR1 LGHDT, CDR2 YNNKEL (reference sequence). The CDR3 runs 16 residues. V dropped 3 bases and J dropped 4; count of bases not matched to a gene: 4.

Many counts were recorded for this clone. This chain uses TRBV19 with TRBJ2-2, with 9 bases lining up with TRBD2. Trimming at V came to 5 bases and at J to 2 bases, leaving 9 bases not matched to a gene. The CDR3 loop spans 17 amino acids. Germline CDR1 reads LNHDA; CDR2 reads SQIVND (reference sequence). The CDR3 coding sequence is TGTGCCAGTAGTCCCCTTACCGGGACTAGCAACACCGGGGAGCTGTTTTTT. It is translated as CASSPLTGTSNTGELFF. The variable domain in full, with the rest retrieved from reference TRBV19 and TRBJ2-2, is DGGITQSPKYLFRKEGQNVTLSCEQNLNHDAMYWYRQDPGQGLRLIYYSQIVNDFQKGDIAEGYSVSREKKESFPLTVTSAQKNPTAFYLCASSPLTGTSNTGELFFGEGSRLTVL.

This chain connects TRBV27 to TRBJ1-5; 7 bases align to TRBD1. Per germline, CDR1 MNHEY and CDR2 SMNVEV (reference sequence). The CDR3 covers 15 residues. The junction had 8 bases not matched to a gene; V was cut back by 8 bases and J by 1 base. CDR3 amino acids: CASRNRGLSNQPQHF. The CDR3 nucleotides are TGTGCCAGCCGAAATAGGGGGCTCAGCAATCAGCCCCAGCATTTT.

The rearrangement uses TRBV13 and TRBJ2-3, with TRBD1 matching 10 bases. Trimming took 5 bases from V and 2 from J; bases not matched to a gene: 4. CDR3 length: 15 residues. Germline-derived CDR1 and CDR2 are PRHDT and FYEKMQ (reference sequence). CDR3 in DNA: TGTGCCAGCAGCCTGGGACAGGGGAACACAGATACGCAGTATTTT. This gives the protein CASSLGQGNTDTQYF.

The chain employs TRBV13 and TRBJ2-1; 7 nucleotides line up with TRBD1. CDR1 is PRHDT and CDR2 is FYEKMQ in the germline V gene (reference sequence). This CDR3 is built from 15 residues. With V trimmed by 2 bases and J by 7 bases, 8 bases remained unmatched. The CDR3 here is CASSLLSRGLNEQFF. Here the CDR3 DNA reads TGTGCCAGCAGCTTACTGTCCAGGGGGTTGAATGAGCAGTTCTTC.

The CDR3 spells CASSLRGQGGDTQYF. The CDR3 region has the DNA TGTGCCAGCAGCTTAAGGGGACAGGGGGGAGATACGCAGTATTTT. The V and J genes are TRBV7-2 and TRBJ2-3; 11 bases match TRBD1. V lost 2 bases, J lost 5 bases, and 3 bases stayed unmatched. CDR3 length: 15 amino acids. Germline loops: CDR1 SGHTA, CDR2 FQGNSA.

The gene calls are TRBV9 and TRBJ2-5, with 8 nucleotides matching TRBD2. The germline gives CDR1 SGDLS, CDR2 YYNGEE. This CDR3 is 14 amino acids long. Trimming removed 4 bases from V and 5 bases from J; junction bases left unmatched: 7. The CDR3: CASSRGTRWETQYF. CDR3 DNA sequence: TGTGCCAGCAGCCGCGGGACTAGATGGGAGACCCAGTACTTC.

This clone was recorded only once. The rearrangement links TRBV7-8 to TRBJ1-5; 11 bases line up with TRBD1. With 1 base clipped from V and 0 bases from J, the junction kept 8 bases outside the gene matches. There are 19 residues in the CDR3. Germline V gene lookup returns CDR1 SGHVS and CDR2 FQNEAQ. The CDR3 DNA reads as TGTGCCAGCAGCTTAGTAGGGACAGGGGGGATTTATAGCAATCAGCCCCAGCATTTT. It encodes CASSLVGTGGIYSNQPQHF.

The chain has TRBV6-5 and TRBJ2-6, with 7 bases matching TRBD2. V was pared by 6 bases and J by 1 base, with 0 bases of the junction left unmatched. Germline V gene data show CDR1 as MNHEY and CDR2 as SVGAGI. This CDR3 comprises 14 residues. The CDR3 DNA is TGTGCCAGCAGGGGACTATCTGGGGCCAACGTCCTGACTTTC. Protein product: CASRGLSGANVLTF.

The table lists this clone with a count of one. The chain links TRBV6-5 to TRBJ2-4; D is perhaps TRBD1 (5 bases). V lost 0 bases to trimming and J lost 7 bases, with 10 bases between them. The CDR3 runs to 14 residues. Germline lookup yields CDR1 MNHEY and CDR2 SVGAGI. CDR3 DNA sequence: TGTGCCAGCAGTTACTCGAAAGGGGTGAACATTCAGTACTTC. Translation gives CASSYSKGVNIQYF.

The chain links TRBV7-4 to TRBJ1-5, with TRBD1 as a possible D gene (6 bases). Germline V CDR1 and CDR2: SGHVT, SQSDAQ. The length of the CDR3 is 17 residues. V was trimmed by 2 bases and J by 6 bases, leaving 20 bases between them. The CDR3 loop is CASSLFQGSRVGQPQHF. The CDR3 region has the DNA TGTGCCAGCAGCTTATTTCAGGGGTCCAGGGTGGGTCAGCCCCAGCATTTT. The complete variable domain, with remaining parts taken from reference TRBV7-4 and TRBJ1-5, reads GAGVSQSPRYKVAKRGRDVALRCDSISGHVTLYWYRQTLGQGSEVLTYSQSDAQRDKSGRPSGRFSAERPERSVSTLKIQRTEQGDSAVYLCASSLFQGSRVGQPQHFGDGTRLSIL.

The rearrangement links TRBV30 to TRBJ1-1; D uncertain. This CDR3 is 13 amino acids long. The germline CDR1 and CDR2 sequences are GTSNPN and SVGIG (reference sequence). The V and J ends lost 5 bases and 1 base respectively, with 11 bases between them. CDR3 coding DNA: TGTGCCTGGCCCGTAGGAGAGAACACTGAAGCTTTCTTT. Translated: CAWPVGENTEAFF.

The chain links TRBV6-5 to TRBJ2-3; 7 nucleotides match TRBD2. The V gene's germline CDR1 is MNHEY and CDR2 SVGAGI. V shed 7 bases and J 4 bases; nucleotides not matched to a gene: 5. The CDR3 length is 13 residues. CDR3 nucleotide sequence: TGTGCCAGCACCGGGGGGATCCCAGATACGCAGTATTTT. This sequence encodes CASTGGIPDTQYF.

V and J are TRBV28 and TRBJ2-3; a weak D match, TRBD2 (6 bases). The V end lost 4 bases, the J end lost 2 bases, and 19 bases lay between the germline ends. The germline V gene has CDR1 MDHEN and CDR2 SYDVKM. The CDR3 sequence is 17 residues long. The CDR3, as DNA: TGTGCCAGCAGTTCGGACGAGCCCGGGGGAGACACAGATACGCAGTATTTT. Translated: CASSSDEPGGDTDTQYF. The variable domain in full, completed from reference TRBV28 and TRBJ2-3, reads DVKVTQSSRYLVKRTGEKVFLECVQDMDHENMFWYRQDPGLGLRLIYFSYDVKMKEKGDIPEGYSVSREKKERFSLILESASTNQTSMYLCASSSDEPGGDTDTQYFGPGTRLTVL.

The J gene is TRBJ2-7, the V gene TRBV5-1; 9 bases align to TRBD2. This CDR3 region has 14 residues. V shed 3 bases, J shed 3 bases, and the junction held 4 bases outside the gene matches. Germline V gene lookup returns CDR1 SGHRS and CDR2 YFSETQ. The CDR3 nucleotides read TGCGCCAGCAGCTCAGCGGGGGGCGGCTACGAGCAGTACTTC. It translates to CASSSAGGGYEQYF.

The gene calls are TRBV7-2 and TRBJ2-6; possible D gene TRBD1, 6 bases. The germline V gene encodes CDR1 SGHTA and CDR2 FQGNSA. Trimming shortened V by 1 base and J by 0 bases, and 16 bases separated the two germline ends. This CDR3 is built from 19 residues. The CDR3 here is CASSLEPRGSGSGANVLTF. The CDR3 DNA reads as TGTGCCAGCAGCTTAGAACCCAGGGGATCCGGCTCTGGGGCCAACGTCCTGACTTTC.

CDR3 residues: CASSQGLAGGISTGELFF. In nucleotides, the CDR3 is TGTGCCAGCAGCCAGGGACTAGCGGGAGGTATCTCCACCGGGGAGCTGTTTTTT. V usage is TRBV4-2 and J usage is TRBJ2-2; the match to TRBD2 covers 15 bases. CDR3 length equals 18 residues. Germline CDR1 and CDR2: LGHNA and YNFKEQ. J gave up 4 bases and V 3 bases, and 6 bases lay outside the gene matches.